This entry lists 5 T cell receptor beta chains sequenced from one sample in a study of T cells in Graves' hyperthyroidism and ophthalmopathy. From RNA transcripts, TCR beta CDR3 regions were amplified. First-round RT-PCR of the TCR CDR3 relied on the HTBI primer set. TCRdb re-called the multiplex PCR reads with MiXCR, one entry per CDR3 protein. The sample lists a few hundred thousand distinct CDR3 sequences, roughly 18% occurring once. The sequenced material came from blood. These receptors all come from a man aged 45 to 65 with Graves' ophthalmopathy.

This clonotype was found many times. V usage is TRBV12-3 or TRBV12-4 and J usage is TRBJ2-5, with 9 bases fitting TRBD2. The ends lost 5 bases at V and 5 bases at J; junction bases unmatched: 6. This CDR3 is 14 amino acids long. The CDR3: CASSRGRAWETQYF. DNA of the CDR3: TGTGCCAGCAGTCGCGGGAGGGCCTGGGAGACCCAGTACTTC.

The chain joins TRBV4-2 to TRBJ2-3, with 10 nucleotides matching TRBD2. The CDR3 spans 17 residues. Germline CDR1 reads LGHNA; CDR2 reads YNFKEQ. V lost 0 bases, J lost 4 bases, and 7 bases stayed unmatched. The CDR3 nucleotides read TGTGCCAGCAGCCAAGATGTAGCTAGCGGGAGCCCAGATACGCAGTATTTT. Translation: CASSQDVASGSPDTQYF.

This clonotype was detected ten times or more. The chain uses TRBV2 and TRBJ2-1; TRBD2 agrees at 12 bases. Unmatched junction bases numbered 14, after V lost 2 bases and J lost 3 bases. This CDR3 contains 20 residues. CDR1 and CDR2 (germline): SNHLY, FYNNEI. This chain's CDR3 is CASSEQRGLAGGPSYNEQFF. Written as DNA, the CDR3 is TGTGCCAGCAGTGAACAGAGGGGTCTAGCGGGAGGGCCGAGCTACAATGAGCAGTTCTTC. The variable domain in full, completed from reference TRBV2 and TRBJ2-1, reads EPEVTQTPSHQVTQMGQEVILRCVPISNHLYFYWYRQILGQKVEFLVSFYNNEISEKSEIFDDQFSVERPDGSNFTLKIRSTKLEDSAMYFCASSEQRGLAGGPSYNEQFFGPGTRLTVL.

This clonotype was observed many times. This chain links TRBV28 with TRBJ2-1; 7 bases line up with TRBD2. Germline V gene sequence: CDR1 MDHEN, CDR2 SYDVKM. V lost 6 bases to trimming and J lost 15 bases; unmatched junction nucleotides: 23. CDR3 size: 16 residues. The CDR3 sequence: CASSSPSGLVGGLVFF. In nucleotides, the CDR3 is TGTGCCAGCAGCTCACCCTCAGGACTAGTCGGTGGTCTGGTGTTCTTC.

This clonotype appeared many times. V is TRBV27 and J is TRBJ2-3; 8 bases agree with TRBD1. This CDR3 comprises 15 residues. CDR1 is MNHEY, CDR2 SMNVEV, per germline (reference sequence). V shed 5 bases and J 2 bases; nucleotides not matched to a gene: 6. For the CDR3, the DNA is TGTGCCAGCAGTCGCGGACAGGGCCACACAGATACGCAGTATTTT. This codes for CASSRGQGHTDTQYF.